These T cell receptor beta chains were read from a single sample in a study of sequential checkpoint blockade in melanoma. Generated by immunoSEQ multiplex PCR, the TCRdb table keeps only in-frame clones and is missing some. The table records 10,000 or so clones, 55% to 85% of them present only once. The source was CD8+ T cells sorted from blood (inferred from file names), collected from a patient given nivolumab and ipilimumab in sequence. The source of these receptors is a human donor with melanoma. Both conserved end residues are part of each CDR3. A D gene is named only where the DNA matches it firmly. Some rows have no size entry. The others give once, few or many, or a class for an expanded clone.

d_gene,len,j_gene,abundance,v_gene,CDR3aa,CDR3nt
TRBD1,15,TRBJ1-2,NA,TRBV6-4,CASRTQTGDPTGYTF,TGTGCCAGCAGAACTCAGACAGGGGATCCTACTGGCTACACCTTC
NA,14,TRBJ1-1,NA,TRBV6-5,CASSYSTENTEAFF,TGTGCCAGCAGTTACTCGACAGAGAACACTGAAGCTTTCTTT
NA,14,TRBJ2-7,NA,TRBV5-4,CASSFQGSSYEQYF,TGTGCCAGCAGCTTCCAGGGGAGCTCCTACGAGCAGTACTTC
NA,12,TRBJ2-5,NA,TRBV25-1,CASSESGGAQYF,TGTGCCAGCAGTGAGTCTGGCGGGGCCCAGTACTTC
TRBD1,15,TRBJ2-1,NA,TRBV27,CASSLSGGAGNEQFF,TGTGCCAGCAGTTTATCAGGGGGCGCGGGTAATGAGCAGTTCTTC
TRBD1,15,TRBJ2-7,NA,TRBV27,CATGIADRVPYEQCF,TGTGCCACCGGAATCGCTGACAGGGTACCCTACGAGCAGTGCTTC
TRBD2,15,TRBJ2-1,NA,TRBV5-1,CASSLKRGGPDEQFF,TGCGCCAGCAGCCTGAAGCGGGGGGGCCCCGATGAGCAGTTCTTC
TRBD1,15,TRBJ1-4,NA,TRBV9,CASSVARTGGEKLFF,TGTGCCAGCAGCGTAGCTCGGACAGGGGGCGAAAAACTGTTTTTT
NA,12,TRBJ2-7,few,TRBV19,CASSIAGNEQYF,TGTGCCAGTAGTATTGCAGGGAACGAGCAGTACTTC
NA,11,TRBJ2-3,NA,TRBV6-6,CASSYSWTEYF,TGTGCCAGCAGTTACTCGTGGACAGAGTATTTT
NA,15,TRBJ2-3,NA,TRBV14,CASSRVEPPPATQYF,TGTGCCAGCAGCCGCGTCGAGCCCCCCCCCGCTACGCAGTATTTT
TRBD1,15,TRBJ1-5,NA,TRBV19,CASSGQGWGNQPQHF,TGTGCCAGTAGTGGACAGGGATGGGGCAATCAGCCCCAGCATTTT
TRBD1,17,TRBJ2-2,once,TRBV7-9,CASSFGPGQGDTGELFF,TGTGCCAGCAGCTTCGGTCCCGGACAGGGGGATACCGGGGAGCTGTTTTTT
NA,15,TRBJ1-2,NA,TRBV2,CASRALWGANYGYTF,TGTGCCAGCAGGGCTCTCTGGGGGGCTAACTATGGCTACACCTTC
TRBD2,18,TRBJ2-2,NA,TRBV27,CASSLRLSGSLNGGELFF,TGTGCCAGCAGTCTTCGGCTTAGCGGGAGTTTGAACGGCGGGGAGCTGTTTTTT
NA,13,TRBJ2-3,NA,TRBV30,CAWTRGPTDTQYF,TGTGCCTGGACTCGGGGTCCCACAGATACGCAGTATTTT
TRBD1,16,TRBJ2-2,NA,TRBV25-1,CASREGGDTFTGELFF,TGTGCCAGCAGGGAAGGGGGCGACACGTTCACCGGGGAGCTGTTTTTT
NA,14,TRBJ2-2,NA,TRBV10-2,CASTFGSSTGELFF,TGCGCCAGCACGTTTGGCAGTTCCACCGGGGAGCTGTTTTTT
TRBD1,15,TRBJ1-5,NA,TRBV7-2,CASSPAGGGYQPQHF,TGTGCCAGCAGTCCTGCAGGGGGCGGTTATCAGCCCCAGCATTTT
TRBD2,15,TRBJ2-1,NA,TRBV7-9,CASSPRTSWYNEQFF,TGTGCCAGCAGCCCACGGACTAGCTGGTACAATGAGCAGTTCTTC
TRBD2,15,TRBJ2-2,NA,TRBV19,CASSIAGSGAGELFF,TGTGCCAGTAGTATAGCCGGGAGCGGGGCCGGGGAGCTGTTTTTT
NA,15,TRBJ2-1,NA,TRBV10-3,CATTLGSVSYNEQFF,TGTGCCACTACTCTCGGGAGTGTCTCCTACAATGAGCAGTTCTTC
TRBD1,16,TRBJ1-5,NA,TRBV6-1,CASSEHETGGNQPQHF,TGTGCCAGCAGTGAACATGAGACAGGGGGCAATCAGCCCCAGCATTTT
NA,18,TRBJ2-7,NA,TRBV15,CATSREVRKAGRSYEQYF,TGTGCCACCAGCAGAGAAGTCAGAAAGGCAGGGAGGTCGTACGAGCAGTACTTC
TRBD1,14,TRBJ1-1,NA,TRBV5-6,CASSLNRGKAEAFF,TGTGCCAGCAGCCTAAACAGGGGGAAGGCTGAAGCTTTCTTT
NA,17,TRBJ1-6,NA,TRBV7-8,CASSFHDLEGQGSPLHF,TGTGCCAGCAGCTTCCATGATTTGGAGGGGCAAGGTTCACCCCTCCACTTT
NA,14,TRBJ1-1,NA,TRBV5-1,CASSLVGANTEAFF,TGCGCCAGCAGCTTGGTGGGGGCGAACACTGAAGCTTTCTTT
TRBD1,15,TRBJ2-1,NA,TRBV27,CASTEGQGWNNEQFF,TGTGCCAGCACCGAGGGACAGGGCTGGAACAATGAGCAGTTCTTC
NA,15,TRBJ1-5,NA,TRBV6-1,CASSEVGGTGQPQHF,TGTGCCAGCAGTGAAGTTGGGGGGACGGGTCAGCCCCAGCATTTT
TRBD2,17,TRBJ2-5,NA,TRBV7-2,CASSTGVAGGARETQYF,TGTGCCAGCAGCACAGGGGTAGCGGGGGGGGCACGAGAGACCCAGTACTTC
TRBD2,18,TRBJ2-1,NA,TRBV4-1,CASSLGLAGESSYNEQFF,TGCGCCAGCAGCCTCGGACTAGCGGGGGAGAGCTCCTACAATGAGCAGTTCTTC
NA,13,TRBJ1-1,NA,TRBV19,CASNPGLNTEAFF,TGTGCCAGTAACCCAGGATTGAACACTGAAGCTTTCTTT
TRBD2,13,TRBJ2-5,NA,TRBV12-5,CASGLVAGETQYF,TGTGCTAGTGGTTTGGTAGCGGGGGAGACCCAGTACTTC
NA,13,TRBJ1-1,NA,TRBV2,CASSDLRNTEAFF,TGTGCCAGCAGTGATCTGAGGAACACTGAAGCTTTCTTT
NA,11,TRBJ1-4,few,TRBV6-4,CARQNNEKLFF,TGTGCCAGACAGAATAATGAAAAACTGTTTTTT
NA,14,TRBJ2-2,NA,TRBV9,CASSVGGATGELFF,TGTGCCAGCAGCGTAGGAGGAGCCACCGGGGAGCTGTTTTTT
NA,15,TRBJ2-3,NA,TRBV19,CASSIGDSGTDTQYF,TGTGCCAGTAGTATAGGGGACTCCGGCACAGATACGCAGTATTTT
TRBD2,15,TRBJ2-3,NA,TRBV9,CASSVGAGGTDTQYF,TGTGCCAGCAGCGTAGGGGCGGGGGGCACAGATACGCAGTATTTT
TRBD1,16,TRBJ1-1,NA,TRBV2,CASSDPTGEIDTEAFF,TGTGCCAGCAGTGACCCAACAGGGGAGATTGACACTGAAGCTTTCTTT
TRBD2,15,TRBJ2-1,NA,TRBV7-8,CASTVTSGGGNEQFF,TGTGCCAGCACCGTGACTAGCGGGGGAGGGAATGAGCAGTTCTTC
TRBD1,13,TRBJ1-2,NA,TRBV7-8,CAAVGTGGYGYTF,TGTGCCGCCGTGGGGACAGGGGGATATGGCTACACCTTC
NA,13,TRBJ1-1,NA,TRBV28,CASSSGGGTEAFF,TGTGCCAGCTCCTCCGGGGGAGGTACTGAAGCTTTCTTT
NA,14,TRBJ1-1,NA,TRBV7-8,CASSPGSKNTEAFF,TGTGCCAGCAGCCCAGGGTCCAAGAACACTGAAGCTTTCTTT
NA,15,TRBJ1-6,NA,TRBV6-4,CASSDSEGYNSPLHF,TGTGCCAGCAGTGACTCGGAGGGCTATAATTCACCCCTCCACTTT
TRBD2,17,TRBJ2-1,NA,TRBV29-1,CSVEGLAGGPVYNEQFF,TGCAGCGTTGAGGGACTAGCGGGAGGGCCGGTTTACAATGAGCAGTTCTTC
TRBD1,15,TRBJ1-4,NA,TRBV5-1,CASSLVTGEGEKLFF,TGCGCCAGCAGCTTGGTGACAGGGGAGGGGGAAAAACTGTTTTTT
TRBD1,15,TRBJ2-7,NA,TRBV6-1,CASWDPGQGTYEQYF,TGTGCCAGCTGGGATCCGGGACAGGGTACTTACGAGCAGTACTTC
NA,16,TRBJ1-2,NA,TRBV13,CASSLGRGPGPYGYTF,TGTGCCAGCAGCTTGGGGCGGGGCCCTGGGCCCTATGGCTACACCTTC
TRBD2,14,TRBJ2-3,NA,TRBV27,CASSLAGGRNTQYF,TGTGCCAGCAGTTTAGCGGGAGGGCGGAATACGCAGTATTTT
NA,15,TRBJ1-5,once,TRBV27,CASSLMAHSNQPQHF,TGTGCCAGCAGTTTAATGGCCCATAGCAATCAGCCCCAGCATTTT
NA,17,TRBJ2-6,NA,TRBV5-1,CASSAVATSSGANVLTF,TGCGCCAGCAGCGCGGTAGCGACTAGCTCTGGGGCCAACGTCCTGACTTTC
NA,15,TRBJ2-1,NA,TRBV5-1,CASSLVTGTYNEQFF,TGCGCCAGCAGCTTGGTTACAGGGACGTACAATGAGCAGTTCTTC
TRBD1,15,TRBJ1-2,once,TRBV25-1,CASSGVAGGAGGYTF,TGTGCCAGCAGTGGAGTGGCAGGGGGCGCGGGTGGCTACACCTTC
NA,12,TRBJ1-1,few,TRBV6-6,CASSRGMAEAFF,TGTGCCAGCTCCCGGGGAATGGCTGAAGCTTTCTTT
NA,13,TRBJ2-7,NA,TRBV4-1,CASSNLGTYEQYF,TGCGCCAGCAGCAACCTGGGGACTTACGAGCAGTACTTC
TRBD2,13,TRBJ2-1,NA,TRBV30,CAWIRTSADEQFF,TGTGCCTGGATCCGGACTAGCGCGGATGAGCAGTTCTTC
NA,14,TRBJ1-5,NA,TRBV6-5,CASSPRQGNQPQHF,TGTGCCAGCAGTCCTCGACAGGGCAATCAGCCCCAGCATTTT